This T cell receptor (beta chain) was profiled in a study of cytomegalovirus exposure and HLA in healthy donors. 13 Jbeta primers and 60 Vbeta primers were used for the PCR. Assay used: immunoSEQ multiplex PCR; TCRdb lists only in-frame clones, some missing. Altogether 150,000 to 200,000 clones are present, just over 75% being singletons, with the ten largest covering about 1.9%. Germline V gene lookup returns CDR1 MNHNS and CDR2 SASEGT. V was pared by 2 bases and J by 4 bases, with 17 bases between. This CDR3 spans 16 amino acids. The sequence derives from a man under 40 in good health and CMV-seronegative. The sequencing input was PBMCs. This chain uses TRBV6-1 with TRBJ2-5; a possible D gene is TRBD2 (6 bases). CDR3 protein: CASSERDSPIGETQYF. The CDR3, as DNA: TGTGCCAGCAGTGAAAGGGACTCCCCAATAGGAGAGACCCAGTACTTC.